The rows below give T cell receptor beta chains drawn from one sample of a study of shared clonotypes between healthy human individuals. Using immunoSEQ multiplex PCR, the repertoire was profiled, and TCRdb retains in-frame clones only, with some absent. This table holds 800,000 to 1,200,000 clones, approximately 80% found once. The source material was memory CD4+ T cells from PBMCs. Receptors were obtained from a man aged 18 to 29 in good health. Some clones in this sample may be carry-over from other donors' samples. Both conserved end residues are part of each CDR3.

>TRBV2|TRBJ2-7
CASSPGQGSYEQYF
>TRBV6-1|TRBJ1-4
CASSDRDSNEKLFF
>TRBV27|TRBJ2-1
CASRIAGRNEQFF
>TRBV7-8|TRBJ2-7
CATSRGGFEQYF
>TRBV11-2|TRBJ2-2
CASSFLGGSTAGELFF
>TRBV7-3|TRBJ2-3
CASSLTGGLAADTQYF
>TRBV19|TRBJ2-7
CASSHASTLYEQYF
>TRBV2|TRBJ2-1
CASSEAGTHNEQFF
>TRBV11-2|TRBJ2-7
CASSPGRFQGALGEQYF
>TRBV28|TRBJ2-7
CASSSGAILYEQYF
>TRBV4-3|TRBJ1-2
CASSHADRPNYGYTF
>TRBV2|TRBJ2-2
CASSTGVDTGELFF
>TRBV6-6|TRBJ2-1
CASSYVAAGGEQFF
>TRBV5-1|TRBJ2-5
CASSLLGAEETQYF
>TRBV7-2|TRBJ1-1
CASSLLGGLNTEAFF
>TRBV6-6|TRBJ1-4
CASTGATNEKLFF
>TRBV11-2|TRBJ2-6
CASSSGQGAGGANVLTF
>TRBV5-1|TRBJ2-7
CASSYFSMGQGSYEQYF
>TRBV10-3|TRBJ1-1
CAISELGENTEAFF
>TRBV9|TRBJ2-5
CASSAYQGAQETQYF
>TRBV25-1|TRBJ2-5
CASRPVSGREETQYF
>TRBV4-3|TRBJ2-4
CASSQAWRPVGNIQYF
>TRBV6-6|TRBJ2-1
CASRTRKYNEQFF